A selection of T cell receptor beta chains follows, all from one sample in a study of T cells in Graves' hyperthyroidism and ophthalmopathy. TCRdb passed the multiplex PCR reads through MiXCR, listing each CDR3 protein once. This table holds around 500,000 distinct CDR3 sequences, roughly 22% found once. Sample: blood. The receptors were gathered from a woman between 70 and 85 years old with Graves' ophthalmopathy. Both conserved end residues are part of each CDR3. A D gene is named only where the DNA matches it firmly. Only some rows state a clone size, as once, few, many or a class for expanded clones.

>TRBD2|TRBV28|-|TRBJ2-1
CASSTLTSGRSEQFF
TGTGCCAGCAGTACCCTAACTAGCGGGAGGAGTGAGCAGTTCTTC
>-|TRBV20-1|many|TRBJ1-2
CSARQGNGYTF
TGCAGTGCTAGGCAGGGAAATGGCTACACCTTC
>-|TRBV30|many|TRBJ1-2
CAWSGQVGYTF
TGTGCCTGGAGTGGACAGGTCGGCTACACCTTC
>-|TRBV27|-|TRBJ2-3
CASSGMGGILTDTQYF
TGTGCCAGCAGCGGGATGGGCGGGATTTTGACAGATACGCAGTATTTT
>TRBD1|TRBV5-1|-|TRBJ1-1
CASRYPIGGQNTEAFF
TGCGCCAGCAGGTACCCAATAGGGGGCCAGAACACTGAAGCTTTCTTT
>TRBD1|TRBV6-2/TRBV6-3|-|TRBJ1-2
CASSSPPGQGLYGYTF
TGTGCCAGCAGTTCCCCGCCGGGACAGGGGCTCTATGGCTACACCTTC
>-|TRBV12-3/TRBV12-4|many|TRBJ2-1
CASSLAGGGYNEQFF
TGTGCCAGCAGTTTAGCGGGAGGGGGGTACAATGAGCAGTTCTTC
>-|TRBV7-8|-|TRBJ2-3
CASSHGPQDTQYF
TGTGCCAGCAGCCATGGGCCCCAAGATACGCAGTATTTT
>-|TRBV6-2/TRBV6-3|-|TRBJ2-5
CASSSTGTRFGTQYF
TGTGCCAGCAGTTCCACCGGGACTCGGTTCGGGACCCAGTACTTC
>-|TRBV20-1|few|TRBJ2-7
CSARVIAAYEQYF
TGCAGTGCTAGAGTTATAGCGGCCTACGAGCAGTACTTC
>-|TRBV6-2/TRBV6-3|few|TRBJ1-1
CASSYSRESEAFF
TGTGCCAGCAGTTACTCTAGAGAGTCTGAAGCTTTCTTT
>-|TRBV7-8|-|TRBJ1-4
CASRYAGGGTNEKLFF
TGTGCCAGCAGATACGCCGGGGGGGGGACTAATGAAAAACTGTTTTTT
>TRBD2|TRBV5-1|-|TRBJ2-1
CASSSSPSGRARKQFF
TGCGCCAGCAGCTCCTCTCCTAGCGGGAGGGCCCGTAAGCAGTTCTTC
>-|TRBV5-1|-|TRBJ2-1
CASSLTMNEQFF
TGCGCCAGCAGCTTGACCATGAATGAGCAGTTCTTC
>TRBD2|TRBV18|many|TRBJ2-3
CASSARESDTQYF
TGTGCCAGCTCCGCGCGGGAGTCAGATACGCAGTATTTT
>TRBD1|TRBV4-1|-|TRBJ1-6
CASSPPGQGGPPLHF
TGCGCCAGCAGCCCCCCCGGACAGGGTGGGCCACCCCTCCACTTT
>-|TRBV7-2|-|TRBJ2-1
CASSLGRGGAGHEQFF
TGTGCCAGCAGCTTAGGAAGAGGGGGGGCAGGCCATGAGCAGTTCTTC